One sample yielded the 10 T cell receptor beta chains listed below, sequenced in a study of technical replicates of blood from a few donors. Repertoires were generated with immunoSEQ multiplex PCR, while TCRdb's copy carries only in-frame clones and drops some. The top ten hold 0.24% of the sample, which has some 68,000 clones, nearly 97% seen once. The specimen sequenced was T cells isolated from PBMCs. The receptor source for this set is a human donor in good health.

The rearrangement uses TRBV27 and TRBJ2-7, with D maybe TRBD1 (6 bases). CDR1 is MNHEY and CDR2 is SMNVEV in the germline V gene (reference sequence). The V end lost 2 bases, the J end lost 2 bases, and 10 bases lay between the germline ends. The length of the CDR3 is 14 residues. The CDR3 nucleotides are TGTGCCAGCAGTTTAAGGGACAAACCCTACGAGCAGTACTTC. This gives the protein CASSLRDKPYEQYF.

The chain couples TRBV5-4 to TRBJ2-5; 8 nucleotides align to TRBD1. Trimming cost V 6 bases and J 3 bases; bases outside gene matches: 7. The length of the CDR3 is 14 residues. Germline V gene sequence: CDR1 SGHNT, CDR2 YYREEE (reference sequence). The CDR3 region has the DNA TGTGCCAGCAACCCCGGGACAGGAAAAGAGACCCAGTACTTC. It encodes CASNPGTGKETQYF.

Here the CDR3 reads CASRNGGGHEQYF. The CDR3 region has the DNA TGTGCCAGTAGAAACGGAGGAGGTCACGAGCAGTACTTC. This chain joins TRBV19 and TRBJ2-7; D perhaps matches TRBD2 (5 bases). This CDR3 is 13 amino acids long. Trimming pared 6 bases from V and 5 bases from J, leaving 14 bases between. Germline-derived CDR1 and CDR2 are LNHDA and SQIVND (reference sequence).

This clone has only one observation. The chain couples TRBV5-6 to TRBJ1-4; weak D call: TRBD1 (5 bases). V shed 3 bases and J shed 7 bases, with 7 bases lying between them. From germline, CDR1 is SGHDT and CDR2 YYEEEE. This CDR3 has 12 residues. The DNA of the CDR3 is TGTGCCAGCAGCTCGGGGGGTGAAAAACTGTTTTTT. Encoded protein: CASSSGGEKLFF.

This chain links TRBV7-3 with TRBJ1-6; D is ambiguous. CDR1 and CDR2 from the germline V gene are SGHTA and FQGTGA. This CDR3 is built from 13 residues. V was cut by 4 bases and J by 12 bases, with 13 bases left in between. DNA for the CDR3: TGTGCCAGCAGCTCGGTTCCTCTTAAACCCCTCCACTTT. Encoded protein: CASSSVPLKPLHF.

This clone occurred once. The rearrangement links TRBV10-3 to TRBJ2-7, with D possibly TRBD1 on 5 matching bases. Germline V gene lookup returns CDR1 ENHRY and CDR2 SYGVKD. V was pared by 3 bases and J by 2 bases, with 11 bases between. The CDR3 has 14 residues. The CDR3 DNA is TGTGCCATCAGTGAACGGCAGGGCGCCTACGAGCAGTACTTC. Encoded protein: CAISERQGAYEQYF.

A single count supports this clone. The rearrangement uses TRBV5-4 and TRBJ2-1; 12 nucleotides align to TRBD2. CDR1 SGHNT and CDR2 YYREEE come from the germline V gene (reference sequence). V gave up 4 bases and J gave up 10 bases; unmatched junction bases: 12. This CDR3 has 16 residues. CDR3 region: CASSPSWASGRAEQFF. As DNA, the CDR3 is TGTGCCAGCAGCCCCTCGTGGGCTAGCGGGAGGGCAGAGCAGTTCTTC.

This clone has just one count. The chain combines TRBV6-5 with TRBJ1-2; D may be TRBD1 (5 bases). V lost 4 bases and J lost 7, with 16 bases in between. Germline CDR1 MNHEY, CDR2 SVGAGI. The CDR3 runs 14 residues. The DNA for the CDR3 is TGTGCCAGCAGTTCGCCGCCTTTGGGGGGTGGCTACACCTTC. It is translated as CASSSPPLGGGYTF.

The chain has TRBV4-1 and TRBJ1-4; TRBD1 matches 8 bases. CDR1 is MGHRA and CDR2 is YSYEKL in the germline V gene. This CDR3 comprises 17 residues. V lost 4 bases to trimming and J lost 4 bases; unmatched junction nucleotides: 11. CDR3 nucleotide sequence: TGCGCCAGCAGCCGCCTAACAGGGGGTCAGGGTAATGAAAAACTGTTTTTT. Translating gives CASSRLTGGQGNEKLFF.

This clone was observed a single time. The V call is TRBV6-6, the J call TRBJ2-3, with D unresolved. The CDR3 is made up of 11 amino acids. Germline CDR1 MNHNY, CDR2 SVGAGI (reference sequence). V shed 9 bases and J shed 6 bases, with 10 bases lying between them. The CDR3 sequence is CASSVVDTQYF. CDR3 nucleotides: TGTGCCAGTTCGGTCGTCGATACGCAGTATTTT.